This entry concerns a single T cell receptor (beta chain). Its antigen is unidentified. This entry is derived from a study of blood T cells in healthy people across ages. Study conclusions and caveats: TCR beta diversity per million T cells fell roughly linearly with age.

The authors isolated at least 7 million PBMCs per sample. Primers used in a second PCR of about 7 to 12 cycles were a sample-barcoded 5' primer and a J-beta primer mix. Each cDNA molecule, via a template-switch adaptor with 12 random nucleotides, was tagged. TCRdb itself ran the 5' RACE reads through MiXCR, one entry per CDR3 protein. The sample records about 1.8 million distinct CDR3 sequences, less than 50% being singletons. V gave up 5 bases and J gave up 2 bases; unmatched junction bases: 6. Germline V CDR1 and CDR2: MNHEY, SVGAGI. The CDR3 is made up of 15 amino acids. Specimen: blood. The receptor comes from a woman aged 40-49 years in good health. The rearrangement uses TRBV6-5 and TRBJ2-7, with 10 bases that match TRBD1. The CDR3: CASSVTGGATYEQYF. CDR3 nucleotide sequence: TGTGCCAGCAGTGTGACAGGGGGCGCAACCTACGAGCAGTACTTC.